This entry features one T cell receptor beta chain sequence. What it binds is unknown. This sample was taken from a study of cytomegalovirus exposure and HLA in healthy donors. Study-level findings and limits: Association of 15,000 to 20,000 TCR beta sequences with HLA alleles was found at 0.05 false discovery rate in a later analysis.

The junction had 4 bases not matched to a gene; V was cut back by 7 bases and J by 4 bases. Germline V lookup: CDR1 SQVTM, CDR2 ANQGSEA. The CDR3 has 13 amino acids. Among the donors, all were healthy bone marrow donors. Primers included in the PCR were 60 Vbeta and 13 Jbeta primers. Study processing details: In a later analysis, the count reached 76 million or so unique TCR beta chains, with 8.5 million to 14 million shared. Clones were read by immunoSEQ multiplex PCR, and TCRdb kept only the in-frame ones, dropping some. Clonal size and the V and J genes are those of that table, whereas D and trimming came from the DNA. Of roughly 100,000 clones listed, approximately 70% were seen once; the top ten hold more than 2.5%.

This TCR was sampled from a man aged 25-40 years in good health and CMV-seronegative. V gene TRBV29-1 combines with J gene TRBJ2-3; 11 bases are a match to TRBD2. The sequencing sample was made of PBMCs. The CDR3 loop reads CSATSGSADTQYF. Here the CDR3 DNA reads TGCAGCGCCACTAGCGGGAGTGCAGATACGCAGTATTTT.